One T cell receptor (beta chain) is described in this entry. Its specific antigen is unknown. It has no much larger one-base neighbor in the sample; base qualities were not kept. At one collaborating source in Seattle, patients were enrolled during active infection and were followed longitudinally through the course of disease. Whole blood was collected in K2EDTA tubes by collaborating institutions according to the institutions' own protocols. Collaborator samples were shipped for TCRbeta analysis as frozen whole blood, isolated PBMCs, or DNA extracted from either sample type. The sample originates from a study of blood T cell repertoires in COVID-19 (TCRdb year 2020). Background on the whole study: The collaborator samples originated in the United States, Italy and Spain and spanned the acute and convalescent phases of COVID-19. Where available, HLA class I and class II types were obtained from metadata supplied by the sample provider rather than from assay-based typing. The samples were drawn from the first 160 participants of the ongoing ImmuneRACE study and from more than 1,000 subjects provided by 6 global collaborators. The dataset comprised deeply sampled blood TCRbeta repertoires from subjects exposed to, actively infected with, or recovered from COVID-19. The sample metadata nearly always contained a de-identified subject ID, COVID-19 status, age in years and sex. The repertoires were made available in a free public database intended to serve as a resource for research on the immune response to SARS-CoV-2. The material from the prospective study consisted of cDNA or gDNA derived from T cells, B-cell-depleted T cells, or PBMCs.

TCRbeta CDR3 regions were amplified from genomic DNA using the immunoSEQ Assay, a bias-controlled multiplex PCR. The paper's data handling went like this. Within the assay, amplification of reference gene primers was used to estimate how many nucleated cells each sample contained. To quantify the absolute abundance of each unique TCRbeta CDR3 rearrangement, sequence reads were collapsed and filtered. Productive Simpson clonality was computed per sample as the square root of Simpson's diversity index over productive rearrangements. TCRdb re-hosts the immuneACCESS table, in-frame sequences only. Its copies lack some clones; in the studies checked, an unresolved V gene accounts for under half of them, and the cause for the rest is not known. That table furnishes V, J and clone size, whereas the DNA furnished D and trimming. A total of fewer than 200,000 clones appear in this sample, 81% of them only once. More than 10% of the sample comes from the top ten.

The cysteine opens and the phenylalanine closes a CDR3 of 14 amino acids. Kept here is only the CDR3 DNA, which spans 42 bases and is read in frame from base 1. Ends trimmed: V by 5 bases, J by 0 bases; bases unmatched to a gene: 4. The germline V gene yields SGHVS for CDR1 and FNYEAQ for CDR2. Paper-wide results and their limitations: How much clinical and demographic metadata was included differed by source and by participant, and the metadata was provided uncurated.

The rearranged segments are TRBV7-6 and TRBJ2-7, with 7 middle bases fitting TRBD1. Sequenced input: peripheral blood. This clonotype originated in a woman aged 80 or over with COVID-19, enrolled during active disease. The CDR3 sequence is CASSPRDSSYEQYF. The DNA reads TGTGCCAGCAGCCCGAGGGACAGCTCCTACGAGCAGTACTTC.